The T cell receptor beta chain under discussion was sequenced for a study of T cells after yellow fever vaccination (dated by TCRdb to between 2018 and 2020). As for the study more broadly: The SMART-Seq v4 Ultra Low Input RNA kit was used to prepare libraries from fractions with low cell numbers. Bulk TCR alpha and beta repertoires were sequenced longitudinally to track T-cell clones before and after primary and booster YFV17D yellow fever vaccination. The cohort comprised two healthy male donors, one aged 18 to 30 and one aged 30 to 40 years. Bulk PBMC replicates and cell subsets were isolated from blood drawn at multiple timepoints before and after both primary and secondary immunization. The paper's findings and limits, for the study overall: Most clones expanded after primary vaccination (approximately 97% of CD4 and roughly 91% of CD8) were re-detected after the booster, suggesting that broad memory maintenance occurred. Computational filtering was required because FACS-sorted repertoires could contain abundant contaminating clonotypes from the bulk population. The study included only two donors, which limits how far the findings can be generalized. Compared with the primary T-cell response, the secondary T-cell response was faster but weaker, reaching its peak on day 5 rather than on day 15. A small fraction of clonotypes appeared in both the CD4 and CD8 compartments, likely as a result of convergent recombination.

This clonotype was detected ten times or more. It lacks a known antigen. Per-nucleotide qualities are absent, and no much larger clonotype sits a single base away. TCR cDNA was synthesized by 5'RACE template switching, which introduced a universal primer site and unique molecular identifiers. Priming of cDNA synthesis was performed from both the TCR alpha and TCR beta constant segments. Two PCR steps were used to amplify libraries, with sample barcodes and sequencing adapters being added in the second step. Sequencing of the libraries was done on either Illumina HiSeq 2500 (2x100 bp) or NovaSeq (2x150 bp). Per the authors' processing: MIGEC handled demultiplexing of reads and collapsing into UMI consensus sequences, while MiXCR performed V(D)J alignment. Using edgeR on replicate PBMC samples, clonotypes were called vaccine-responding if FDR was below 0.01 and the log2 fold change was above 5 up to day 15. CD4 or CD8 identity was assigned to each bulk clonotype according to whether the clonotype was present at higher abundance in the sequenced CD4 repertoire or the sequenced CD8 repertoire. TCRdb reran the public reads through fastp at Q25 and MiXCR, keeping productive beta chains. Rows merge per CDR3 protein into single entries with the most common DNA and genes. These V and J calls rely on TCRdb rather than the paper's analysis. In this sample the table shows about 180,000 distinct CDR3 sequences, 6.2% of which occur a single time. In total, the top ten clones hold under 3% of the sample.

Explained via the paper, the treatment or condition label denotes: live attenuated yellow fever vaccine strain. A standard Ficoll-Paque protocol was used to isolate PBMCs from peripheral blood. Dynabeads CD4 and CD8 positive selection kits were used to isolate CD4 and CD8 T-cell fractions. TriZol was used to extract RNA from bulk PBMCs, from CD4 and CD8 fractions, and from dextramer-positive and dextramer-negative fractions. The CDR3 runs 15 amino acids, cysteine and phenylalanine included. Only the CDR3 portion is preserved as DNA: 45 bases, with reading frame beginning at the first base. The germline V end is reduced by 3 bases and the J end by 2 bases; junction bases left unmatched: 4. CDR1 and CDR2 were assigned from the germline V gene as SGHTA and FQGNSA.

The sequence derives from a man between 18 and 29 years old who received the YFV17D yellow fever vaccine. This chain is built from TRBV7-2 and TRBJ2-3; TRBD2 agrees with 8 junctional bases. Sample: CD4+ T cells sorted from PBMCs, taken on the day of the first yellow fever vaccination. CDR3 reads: CASSFGLAFTDTQYF. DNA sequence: TGTGCCAGCAGCTTTGGACTAGCATTCACAGATACGCAGTATTTT.